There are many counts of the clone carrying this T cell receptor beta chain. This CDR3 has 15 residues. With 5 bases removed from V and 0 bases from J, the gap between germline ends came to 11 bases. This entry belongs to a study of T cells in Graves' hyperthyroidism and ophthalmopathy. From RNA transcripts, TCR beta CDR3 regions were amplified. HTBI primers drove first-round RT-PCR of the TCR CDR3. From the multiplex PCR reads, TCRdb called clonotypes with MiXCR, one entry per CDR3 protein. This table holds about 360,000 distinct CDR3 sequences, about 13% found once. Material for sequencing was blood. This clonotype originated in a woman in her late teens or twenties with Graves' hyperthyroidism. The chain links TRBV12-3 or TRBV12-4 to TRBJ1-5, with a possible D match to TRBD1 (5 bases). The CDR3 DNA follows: TGTGCCAGCAGTGGGGGGAGCAATAGCAATCAGCCCCAGCATTTT. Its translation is CASSGGSNSNQPQHF.